Here is one TCR beta chain with its context. The antigen remains undetermined. This CDR3 is built from 15 residues. The V gene's germline CDR1 is LNHDA and CDR2 SQIVND (reference sequence). The data stem from a study of monozygotic twins with inflammatory bowel disease. Study observations and caveats: Clonotype sharing was lower in IBD patients than healthy twins, most markedly with disease activity. Extra variability in the repertoires of patients may have come from differing immunosuppressive treatments.

With the 5' RACE reads reprocessed, TCRdb shows one record per CDR3 protein and no DNA. In total, the table holds a few hundred thousand distinct CDR3 sequences. Sequencing was done on a sample of blood. This TCR was recovered from a human donor with ulcerative colitis or Crohn's disease, or a healthy co-twin of an affected twin (not recorded which). The chain joins TRBV19 to TRBJ1-5; the TRBD1 assignment by TCRdb is unverifiable without DNA. The chain's CDR3 is CASSNLGRDNQPQHF. The full variable domain, in which reference TRBV19 and TRBJ1-5 provide the parts outside the CDR3, is DGGITQSPKYLFRKEGQNVTLSCEQNLNHDAMYWYRQDPGQGLRLIYYSQIVNDFQKGDIAEGYSVSREKKESFPLTVTSAQKNPTAFYLCASSNLGRDNQPQHFGDGTRLSIL.